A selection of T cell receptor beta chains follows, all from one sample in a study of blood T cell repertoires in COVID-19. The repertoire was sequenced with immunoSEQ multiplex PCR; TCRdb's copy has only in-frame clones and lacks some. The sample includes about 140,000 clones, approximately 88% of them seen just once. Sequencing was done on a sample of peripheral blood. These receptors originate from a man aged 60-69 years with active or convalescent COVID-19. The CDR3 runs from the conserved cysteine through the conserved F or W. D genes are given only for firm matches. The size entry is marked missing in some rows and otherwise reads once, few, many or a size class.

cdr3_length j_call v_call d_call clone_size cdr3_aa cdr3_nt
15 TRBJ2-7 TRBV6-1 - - CASSEAAGSTYEQYF TGTGCCAGCAGTGAAGCGGCGGGGTCTACCTACGAGCAGTACTTC
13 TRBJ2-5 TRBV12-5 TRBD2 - CASGYGRGETQYF TGTGCTAGTGGTTACGGGAGGGGAGAGACCCAGTACTTC
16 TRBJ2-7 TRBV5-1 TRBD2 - CASSVTSGRPSYEQYF TGCGCCAGCAGCGTGACTAGCGGGAGACCCTCCTACGAGCAGTACTTC
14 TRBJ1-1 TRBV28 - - CASRPGQSWAEAFF TGTGCCAGCAGGCCTGGGCAGTCTTGGGCTGAAGCTTTCTTT
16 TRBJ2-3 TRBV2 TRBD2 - CASSLGTSLGTDTQYF TGTGCCAGCAGTCTCGGGACTAGCTTAGGGACAGATACGCAGTATTTT
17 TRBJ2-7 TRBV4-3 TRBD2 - CASSQDRASGGSYEQYF TGCGCCAGCAGCCAAGATCGGGCTAGCGGTGGCTCCTACGAGCAGTACTTC
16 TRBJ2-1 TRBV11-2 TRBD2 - CASSPRLTSGHNEQFF TGTGCCAGCAGCCCGAGGCTGACTAGCGGGCACAATGAGCAGTTCTTC
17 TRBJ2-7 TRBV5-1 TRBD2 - CASSLGASGRESYEQYF TGCGCCAGCAGCTTGGGGGCTAGCGGGAGGGAGTCCTACGAGCAGTACTTC
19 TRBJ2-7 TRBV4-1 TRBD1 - CASSQVRGRKGTGAYEQYF TGCGCCAGCAGCCAAGTAAGGGGTCGCAAGGGGACAGGGGCCTACGAGCAGTACTTC
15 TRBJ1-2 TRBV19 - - CASTTSAGADYGYTF TGTGCCAGTACGACGTCCGCAGGGGCCGACTATGGCTACACCTTC
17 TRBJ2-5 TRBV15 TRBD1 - CATSRGVDRGRGETQYF TGTGCCACCAGCAGAGGAGTCGACAGGGGCAGAGGAGAGACCCAGTACTTC
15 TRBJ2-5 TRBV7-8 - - CASSLAQGIGETQYF TGTGCCAGCAGCTTAGCGCAGGGGATTGGGGAGACCCAGTACTTC
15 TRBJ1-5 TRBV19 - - CASSIRREGSQPQHF TGTGCCAGTAGTATTAGGAGGGAGGGAAGCCAGCCCCAGCATTTT
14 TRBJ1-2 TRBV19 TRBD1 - CASRYPGQLHGYTF TGTGCCAGTAGATACCCGGGACAGTTACATGGCTACACCTTC
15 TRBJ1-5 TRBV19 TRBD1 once CASSIVRQGGQPQHF TGTGCCAGTAGTATAGTCCGCCAGGGGGGACAGCCCCAGCATTTT
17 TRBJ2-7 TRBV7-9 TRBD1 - CASSLGGSGGADYEQYF TGTGCCAGCAGCTTAGGGGGGTCAGGGGGCGCCGACTACGAGCAGTACTTC
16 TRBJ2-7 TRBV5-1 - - CASSLAAWTGTYEQYF TGCGCCAGCAGCTTGGCCGCGTGGACTGGAACCTACGAGCAGTACTTC
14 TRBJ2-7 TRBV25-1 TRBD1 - CASRAPGQGYEQYF TGTGCCAGCAGGGCTCCGGGACAGGGCTACGAGCAGTACTTC
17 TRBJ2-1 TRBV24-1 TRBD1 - CATSDFGQGGTYNEQFF TGTGCCACCAGTGACTTTGGACAGGGAGGTACCTACAATGAGCAGTTCTTC
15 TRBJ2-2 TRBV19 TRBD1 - CASSSAGGNTGELFF TGTGCCAGTAGTTCCGCAGGGGGCAACACCGGGGAGCTGTTTTTT
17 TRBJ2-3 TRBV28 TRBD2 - CASSLTLLAGDSDTQYF TGTGCCAGCAGTTTGACCCTACTAGCGGGAGACTCAGATACGCAGTATTTT
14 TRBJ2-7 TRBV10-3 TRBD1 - CAIRPGQGSYEQYF TGTGCCATCAGACCGGGACAGGGGTCTTACGAGCAGTACTTC
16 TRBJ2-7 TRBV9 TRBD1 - CASSTRDGDSHYEQYF TGTGCCAGCAGCACCCGCGACGGGGACAGCCACTACGAGCAGTACTTC
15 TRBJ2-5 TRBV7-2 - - CASSFGGKLQETQYF TGTGCCAGCAGCTTTGGCGGGAAACTACAAGAGACCCAGTACTTC
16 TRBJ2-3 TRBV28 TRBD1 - CASSTGQGLRRNTQYF TGTGCCAGCAGTACCGGACAGGGATTGAGGAGAAATACGCAGTATTTT
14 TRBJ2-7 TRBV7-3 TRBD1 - CASSLSPGGYEQYF TGTGCCAGCAGCTTATCCCCAGGGGGCTACGAGCAGTACTTC